These 14 T cell receptor beta chains originate from one sample sequenced in a study of shared clonotypes between healthy human individuals. Repertoires were generated with immunoSEQ multiplex PCR, while TCRdb's copy carries only in-frame clones and drops some. The data show roughly 1.4 million clones, roughly 98.5% seen once. Sequencing was carried out using naive CD4+ T cells sorted from blood. Stated subset: CD45RA+ positively selected. These receptors originate from a man in his thirties or forties in good health.

V is TRBV28 and J is TRBJ2-7, with 8 positions matching TRBD1. Germline loops: CDR1 MDHEN, CDR2 SYDVKM. The V segment lost 3 bases and the J segment 4 bases; nucleotides outside the gene matches: 8. The CDR3 length is 15 residues. Written as DNA, the CDR3 is TGTGCCAGCAGTTTTAAGCAGACAGGGGAATACGAGCAGTACTTC. It translates to CASSFKQTGEYEQYF. Complete variable domain (other parts from reference TRBV28 and TRBJ2-7): DVKVTQSSRYLVKRTGEKVFLECVQDMDHENMFWYRQDPGLGLRLIYFSYDVKMKEKGDIPEGYSVSREKKERFSLILESASTNQTSMYLCASSFKQTGEYEQYFGPGTRLTVT.

The CDR3 DNA reads as TGTGCCAGCCGACTGACGGCTAATGAAAAACTGTTTTTT. It encodes CASRLTANEKLFF. This sequence joins TRBV6-1 and TRBJ1-4, with D hard to call. V lost 8 bases and J lost 3, with 10 bases in between. CDR3 size: 13 residues. Germline CDR1 reads MNHNS; CDR2 reads SASEGT.

CDR3 DNA sequence: TGTGCCAGCAGCTTAAGTCCTCCAGGATTTACAGATACGCAGTATTTT. It encodes CASSLSPPGFTDTQYF. The chain has TRBV7-9 and TRBJ2-3; unclear D gene. Trimming took 2 bases from V and 3 from J, leaving 15 bases between them. Germline values: CDR1 SEHNR, CDR2 FQNEAQ (reference sequence). The CDR3 runs to 16 residues.

The CDR3: CASSLVGSADTQYF. As DNA, the CDR3 is TGTGCCAGCAGCTTAGTTGGATCTGCAGATACGCAGTATTTT. V usage is TRBV7-9 and J usage is TRBJ2-3; no clear D gene. The ends were cut back, 1 base at V and 4 bases at J, with 9 bases in the middle. Per the germline V gene, CDR1 is SEHNR and CDR2 is FQNEAQ (reference sequence). This CDR3 is built from 14 residues.

The V gene is TRBV14, the J gene TRBJ1-1; tentatively, D is TRBD1 (5 bases). The CDR3 contains 16 residues. V was trimmed by 6 bases and J by 6 bases, leaving 23 bases between them. Germline loops: CDR1 SGHDN, CDR2 FVKESK. This CDR3 is CASSPRMVRAGSEAFF. The CDR3 DNA reads as TGTGCCAGCAGTCCAAGGATGGTTCGGGCAGGGTCTGAAGCTTTCTTT.

This chain links TRBV29-1 with TRBJ1-1; possibly TRBD1 for D (5 bases). The CDR3 totals 13 residues. CDR1 and CDR2 (germline): SQVTM, ANQGSEA. The ends were cut back, 7 bases at V and 3 bases at J, with 15 bases in the middle. The CDR3 is CSALPGGDTEAFF. The CDR3 region has the DNA TGCAGCGCCCTTCCCGGGGGGGACACTGAAGCTTTCTTT.

The V call is TRBV28, the J call TRBJ2-7; possible D gene TRBD2, 5 bases. The germline CDR1 and CDR2 sequences are MDHEN and SYDVKM. The CDR3 extends over 15 amino acids. Trimming shortened V by 3 bases and J by 2 bases, and 14 bases separated the two germline ends. CDR3 sequence: CASSLVSSGAYEQYF. In nucleotides, the CDR3 is TGTGCCAGCAGTTTGGTTTCGAGCGGAGCCTACGAGCAGTACTTC. Supplemented by reference TRBV28 and TRBJ2-7, the full variable domain reads DVKVTQSSRYLVKRTGEKVFLECVQDMDHENMFWYRQDPGLGLRLIYFSYDVKMKEKGDIPEGYSVSREKKERFSLILESASTNQTSMYLCASSLVSSGAYEQYFGPGTRLTVT.

The gene calls are TRBV27 and TRBJ2-7; the D is unclear. CDR3 length equals 14 residues. The germline V and J ends were trimmed by 2 bases and 0 bases, with 8 bases remaining between them. Germline V CDR1 and CDR2: MNHEY, SMNVEV (reference sequence). Here the CDR3 reads CASSLNRYSYEQYF. In nucleotides, the CDR3 is TGTGCCAGCAGTTTAAACCGTTACTCCTACGAGCAGTACTTC.

As concerns this clone: Other nucleotide sequences from this sample produce the same CDR3. The rearrangement joins TRBV7-9 to TRBJ2-7, with D unresolved. CDR3 size: 14 residues. Trimming removed 1 base from V and 1 base from J, with 8 bases in between. Germline CDR1 reads SEHNR; CDR2 reads FQNEAQ (reference sequence). CDR3 sequence reads: CASSLGGGSYEQYF. The CDR3 DNA is TGTGCCAGCAGCTTAGGCGGCGGTTCCTACGAGCAGTACTTC.

The V gene is TRBV7-3, the J gene TRBJ2-5; no reliable D call. V was cut by 5 bases and J by 2 bases, with 9 bases left in between. The CDR3 runs 13 residues. The V gene's germline CDR1 is SGHTA and CDR2 FQGTGA. CDR3 in DNA: TGTGCCAGCAGCCAACGGATACAAGAGACCCAGTACTTC. The encoded protein is CASSQRIQETQYF. Based on the CDR3 plus reference TRBV7-3 and TRBJ2-5, the full variable domain is GAGVSQTPSNKVTEKGKYVELRCDPISGHTALYWYRQSLGQGPEFLIYFQGTGAADDSGLPNDRFFAVRPEGSVSTLKIQRTERGDSAVYLCASSQRIQETQYFGPGTRLLVL.

This clone occurred a few times. The CDR3 DNA follows: TGTGCCAGCAGCGTAGAGGTGAATGGGGAAAAACTGTTTTTT. Translation gives CASSVEVNGEKLFF. The chain uses TRBV9 and TRBJ1-4; no firm D call. CDR3 size: 14 residues. Germline assignment: CDR1 SGDLS and CDR2 YYNGEE. V lost 0 bases to trimming and J lost 8 bases, with 11 bases between them. Full variable domain (remainder filled in from reference TRBV9 and TRBJ1-4): DSGVTQTPKHLITATGQRVTLRCSPRSGDLSVYWYQQSLDQGLQFLIQYYNGEERAKGNILERFSAQQFPDLHSELNLSSLELGDSALYFCASSVEVNGEKLFFGSGTQLSVL.

J is TRBJ2-5 and V is TRBV10-1, with 9 bases lining up with TRBD2. The J segment lost 5 bases and the V segment lost 2 bases, leaving 6 bases of the junction unmatched. This CDR3 has 15 amino acids. Germline V gene sequence: CDR1 WNHNN, CDR2 SYGVQD (reference sequence). CDR3: CASSEAGGRAETQYF. The CDR3, as DNA: TGCGCCAGCAGTGAGGCGGGAGGGCGTGCGGAGACCCAGTACTTC.

This rearrangement joins TRBV29-1 to TRBJ2-2; 7 bases match TRBD2. Germline CDR1 reads SQVTM; CDR2 reads ANQGSEA. Unmatched junction bases numbered 5, after V lost 6 bases and J lost 1 base. This CDR3 comprises 14 residues. CDR3 protein: CSVPSGGNTGELFF. The CDR3, as DNA: TGCAGCGTCCCTAGCGGAGGGAACACCGGGGAGCTGTTTTTT.

The V call is TRBV11-2, the J call TRBJ1-3; a weak D match, TRBD1 (6 bases). The CDR3 has 14 residues. Germline V gives CDR1 SGHAT, CDR2 FQNNGV. The V end lost 8 bases, the J end lost 5 bases, and 16 bases lay between the germline ends. This CDR3 is CASRRSDSRNTIYF. CDR3 sequence (DNA): TGTGCCAGCCGGAGGTCGGACAGTCGAAACACCATATATTTT.